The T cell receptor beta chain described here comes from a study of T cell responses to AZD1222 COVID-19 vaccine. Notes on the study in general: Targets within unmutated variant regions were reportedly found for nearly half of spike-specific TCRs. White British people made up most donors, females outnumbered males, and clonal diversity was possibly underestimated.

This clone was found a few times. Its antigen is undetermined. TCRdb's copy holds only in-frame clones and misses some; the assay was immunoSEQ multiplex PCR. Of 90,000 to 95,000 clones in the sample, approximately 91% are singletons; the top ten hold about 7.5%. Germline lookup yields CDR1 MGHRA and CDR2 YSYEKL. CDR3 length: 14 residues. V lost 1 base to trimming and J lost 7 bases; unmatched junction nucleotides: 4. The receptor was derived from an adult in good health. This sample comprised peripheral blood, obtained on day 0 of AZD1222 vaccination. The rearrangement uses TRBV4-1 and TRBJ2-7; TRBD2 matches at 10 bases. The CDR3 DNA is TGCGCCAGCAGCCAAGGTCTAGCGGGAGCGGAGCAGTACTTC. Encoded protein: CASSQGLAGAEQYF.